This T cell receptor beta chain comes out of a study of T-cell memory formation after mild COVID-19. Overall study context: Among the donors, TCR clusters were largely specific to each donor. Study results and caveats: Chiefly within CM and EM were the contracting CD4+ clones; CD8+ ones were within EMRA. Later expanders leaned CD4+, whereas clones that contracted between day 15 and 85 were balanced CD4/CD8.

This clonotype has only a few counts. As yet, its antigen is unknown. Constant-segment primers served in 5'RACE that generated TCR alpha and TCR beta cDNA libraries bearing sample barcodes and UMIs. TCRdb re-analysed the 5' RACE reads in MiXCR, keeping a single row per CDR3 protein. The sample has 450,000 to 650,000 distinct CDR3 sequences, 20% to 25% seen once. The origin of this receptor is an adult woman who had mild COVID-19 (a few samples of this study predate the infection). Cell type and time point are not known. The sequencing input was PBMCs or a T cell subset sorted from them (not recorded which).

The CDR3 DNA reads TGCGCCAGCCAGACTTGGGGGGAGGGTTACAATGAGCAGTTCTTC. It translates to CASQTWGEGYNEQFF. The chain couples TRBV5-1 to TRBJ2-1, with TRBD2 matching over 7 bases. V lost 7 bases, J lost 4 bases, and 11 bases stayed unmatched. The CDR3 totals 15 residues. The germline gives CDR1 SGHRS, CDR2 YFSETQ.